This TCR beta chain was observed in a study of neurological immune-mediated disorders. Synthesis of cDNA used 5'RACE (with 10-nucleotide random UMIs). From the 5' RACE reads, TCRdb called clonotypes with MiXCR, one entry per CDR3 protein. This table holds roughly 60,000 distinct CDR3 sequences, 10% to 12% found once. CDR1 and CDR2 (germline): DFQATT, SNEGSKA (reference sequence). The CDR3 length is 12 residues. V lost 6 bases to trimming and J lost 3 bases, with 9 bases between them. The sample comprised PBMCs. The sequence derives from a man in his sixties in good health. The rearrangement uses TRBV20-1 and TRBJ2-1; unclear D gene. The DNA of the CDR3 is TGCAGTGCCCCCGGTATCTACAATGAGCAGTTCTTC. This gives the protein CSAPGIYNEQFF.